This T cell receptor beta chain was captured by sequencing in a study of blood T cell repertoires in COVID-19. Study in general: Specimens from acute and convalescent COVID-19 originated in the United States, Italy and Spain. The cDNA or gDNA used as material had been derived from T cells, B-cell-depleted T cells, or PBMCs.

With V trimmed by 0 bases and J by 9 bases, 10 bases remained unmatched. The germline CDR1 and CDR2 sequences are ENHRY and SYGVKD. The CDR3 loop spans 15 amino acids. Per the original methods: Amplification with reference gene primers provided the estimates of nucleated cell counts. Assay used: immunoSEQ multiplex PCR; TCRdb lists only in-frame clones, some missing. V, J and clone size derive from that table, while D and trimming were established from the DNA sequence. The repertoire holds roughly 49,000 clones, with roughly 87% as singletons. Sequencing used peripheral blood. The sequence was collected from a man aged 45 to 65 with active COVID-19. The chain recombines TRBV10-3 with TRBJ2-7; the match to TRBD2 covers 8 bases. For the CDR3, the DNA is TGTGCCATCAGTGAGTCGACAGCGGGAGCCTCTGTGCAGTACTTC. This sequence encodes CAISESTAGASVQYF.